This TCR beta chain came from a study of T cell changes during pregnancy in multiple sclerosis. Sequencing was performed with immunoSEQ multiplex PCR; in TCRdb, only in-frame clones are kept and a portion is missing. This table holds tens of thousands of clones, about 96% found once. This TCR was sampled from a female donor with multiple sclerosis, enrolled in a pregnancy study. The sequencing here drew on peripheral blood, taken in the second trimester of pregnancy.

The CDR3 spells CASNGQGASYEQYF. The CDR3 DNA reads as TGTGCCAGCAACGGGCAGGGGGCCTCCTACGAGCAGTACTTC. V and J are TRBV27 and TRBJ2-5; 8 bases map to TRBD1. TRBJ2-7 explains the end of the DNA better; the J call may be wrong. This CDR3 has 14 residues. Germline values: CDR1 MNHEY, CDR2 SMNVEV (reference sequence).